This TCR beta chain was found in a study of cytomegalovirus exposure and HLA in healthy donors (dated by TCRdb to 2016 to 2017). For context, the study as a whole: An earlier analysis of approximately 640 of the donors reported more than 250 Gb of sequence data and 117 million unique TCR beta sequences from about 200 million T cells. An early release covering roughly 580 HLA-typed donors comprised around 300 gigabases of sequencing data and 65 million to 100 million unique TCR sequences. Among the roughly 410 genotyped donors, 75% to 90% belonged to the genetic ancestry cluster associated with self-reported Caucasian donors. The study was designed to test whether signatures of past pathogen exposure could be identified by cataloging public T cell receptors. The T cell repertoires of roughly 660 subjects were profiled by immunosequencing and related to cytomegalovirus serostatus. In addition to the first cohort of around 670 subjects, a separate validation cohort of 130 or so different subjects was used. To predict cytomegalovirus infection status, the study combined high-throughput TCR immunosequencing, statistical association of individual TCRs with disease status, and machine learning. A later analysis re-analyzed previously published TCR beta repertoires from approximately 700 donors and added high-resolution HLA genotyping to study TCR occurrence patterns. Rather than drawing on any new phenotypic data, the later analysis identified candidate immune exposures from TCR beta sequences and the way those sequences occurred across donors. In an earlier analysis of a few hundred of the donors, high-throughput TCR beta sequencing was used to judge whether each TCR beta V gene segment behaved as functional or pseudogenic. Donor age, sex, ethnicity and CMV serostatus were compiled together with the repertoire data. In a later genetic analysis, genome-wide SNP genotypes for about three fifths of the roughly 670 donors were used, and that subset was treated as a discovery cohort. All discovery cohort repertoires had been generated using a single sequencing platform. Class I and class II HLA loci were covered by the typing at four-digit resolution. Typing coverage differed by locus: A, B, C, DRB1 and DQB1 were typed in roughly 620-640 donors, DQA1 in 500 to 550, DPA1 in around 600, and DPB1 in 400 to 490. Roughly 5 DR-DQ haplotypes were handled as single units for association and clustering, since linkage in the cohort was strong. Among a few hundred genotyped donors of the cohort, an average of 235,054 unique TCR beta nucleotide sequences were sequenced per donor, approximately 20% of them non-productive.

Study-level results and caveats: Cytomegalovirus status was reported to be diagnosed by the classifier with high specificity and sensitivity in both the original and validation cohorts. A cluster of highly shared sequence variants was judged likely to represent a technical artifact of the sequencing pipeline. It was suggested by the authors that the approach could potentially be generalized to other disease states and immunological phenotypes. Most TCR sequences were observed very rarely across donors, whereas some public TCRs were present in many individuals. According to a later analysis, parvovirus B19, influenza, CMV and Epstein-Barr virus appeared linked to several top co-occurrence clusters. A later analysis found that HLA-associated TCR beta chains were more clonally expanded and had lower generation probabilities than equally common non-associated chains. In a later analysis, around 17,000 TCR beta sequences were associated with specific HLA alleles at a false discovery rate of 0.05. The cohort was sequenced for TCR beta chains only, and without alpha or paired-chain data the features that could be detected were limited. A further reported finding was that TCR beta sequences accurately predicted the HLA-A and HLA-B alleles for most subjects in the first cohort. Broadly in line with IMGT annotations, most TCR beta V segments showed up in productive rearrangements about 87% or about 30% of the time in an earlier analysis of 450 to 600 of the donors. In a later genetic analysis, a missense DCLRE1C variant was associated with V-gene and J-gene trimming of TCR beta chains, and the association was replicated in an independent cohort. In a later analysis, most CMV-associated TCR beta chains were found to appear HLA-restricted, with HLA associations seemingly driven largely by CMV exposure. In a later analysis, TCR association rates were found to vary across HLA loci, with the most associated TCRs seen for DRB1 alleles and the fewest for HLA-C alleles. Compared with the roughly 670-donor mean, donors in an Asian-associated ancestry cluster had fewer N-insertions in productive TCRs, according to a later genetic analysis. Some IMGT-functional V segments, including TRBV6-2 and TRBV6-3, could not be distinguished by the 87-base-pair reads and were therefore excluded. A total of some 180 TCR beta chains were listed by the study as associated with cytomegalovirus. Because HLA typing was unavailable for some donors at each locus, only the typed subset was used in association tests. Presence/absence analyses assumed roughly uniform sequencing depth across donors, an assumption that may not hold. CMV serostatus was the only immune exposure information available for the cohort. Because counts were too low, 15 to 20 rarely observed V segments, including chromosome 9 orphons, were excluded from the earlier analysis of 587 of the donors. A few of the identified cytomegalovirus-associated TCR beta chains were confirmed in vitro to be specific for cytomegalovirus antigens. Correlated functional status among segregating V segments might be attributable to linkage disequilibrium, but an unknown experimental factor could not be ruled out. Strong co-occurrence of HLA alleles, especially DR and DQ, made assigning TCR associations to individual alleles difficult.

The cohort consisted of hundreds of healthy bone marrow donors. At the time of sampling, every cohort member was nominally healthy, though immune exposures that went unrecorded were likely present. The donor was CMV seropositive and was included in the group of 250 to 350 seropositive cohort members. Every donor gave a peripheral blood sample, and the peripheral blood mononuclear cells from that sample were used for TCR beta sequencing. Genomic DNA was extracted from the blood cell samples with the Qiagen DNeasy Blood Extraction Kit. The library came from the immunoSEQ multiplex PCR assay. A mixture of 60 forward primers for TCR Vbeta segments and 13 reverse primers for TCR Jbeta segments was used in the multiplex PCR. A multiplex PCR assay on genomic DNA amplified the CDR3 region of rearranged TCR beta genes. The amplified TCR beta libraries were sequenced on the Illumina HiSeq System as 87-base-pair reads. The study's processing was this. In a later analysis, about 80 million unique TCR beta chains were counted across the roughly 670 repertoires, and roughly 11 million of these chains were shared by at least two donors. Raw reads were error-corrected and collapsed into unique sequences by a nearest-neighbor algorithm in which closely related sequences were merged to remove PCR and sequencing errors. V, D and J gene segments were assigned by aligning CDR3 sequences to IMGT reference sequences. For a sequence to be retained, a match of at least six nucleotides to both a V gene segment and a J gene segment was required. Rearrangements were called productive when the CDR3 lacked stop codons and stayed in frame with V and J; all others were non-productive. Following IMGT convention, CDR3 was defined as the stretch from the second conserved V-encoded cysteine to the conserved J-encoded phenylalanine. Sequences without an unambiguous match to a single V gene segment were excluded from the earlier analysis of 450 to 750 of the donors. An earlier analysis of fewer than 750 of the donors called V segments functional above 56.7% productive rearrangements and segregating when the between-donor standard deviation exceeded 5%. A statistical classification framework was developed to diagnose cytomegalovirus status using the catalog of TCR beta chain sequences. A later analysis assigned V and J genes by comparing TCR nucleotide sequences with IMGT/GENE-DB human TR gene sequences. The TCRdist pipeline was used in a later analysis to assign CDR3 sequences and most-parsimonious VDJ recombination scenarios. A later analysis defined each TCR beta chain by its CDR3 amino acid sequence plus V-gene family, and excluded reads lacking a unique V-gene family. In a later analysis, some 600 highly shared, low-generation-probability nucleotide sequences were removed to address suspected cross-contamination and a sequencing artifact. In a later analysis, a clonal expansion index for each public chain was calculated from normalized within-repertoire ranks of inferred template counts. In a later analysis, generation probabilities were computed with a VDJ recombination model fitted to out-of-frame rearrangements, and the resulting probabilities were checked against IGoR. In a later analysis, hypergeometric tests were used to score TCR-TCR, TCR-HLA and TCR-CMV co-occurrence, with a repertoire-size bias correction applied to TCR pairs. A later analysis estimated false discovery rates by permuting HLA or CMV assignments 20 times. In a later analysis, co-occurring TCRs were grouped with DBSCAN, and TCRdist sequence similarity was added when clustering was performed within HLA-allele-positive subsets. Co-occurrence clustering excluded repertoires with fewer than 30,000 or more than 120,000 public chains, plus five with anomalous nucleotide sharing. This is the immuneACCESS table as TCRdb keeps it, with only in-frame sequences that have V and J called. A part of the clones is gone; compared with another copy, unresolved V genes explain less than half, and the rest is unexplained. The V and J calls and clone size are taken from that table; D and trimming were inferred from the DNA. The sample table lists some 180,000 clones, around a tenth of them with a count of one. 1% to 1.5% of the sample is in the top ten clones.

Only a few counts were recorded for this clone. Its specific antigen is unknown. Qualities for individual bases were not recorded, and no much larger clone is one base off. From the cysteine up to the phenylalanine, the CDR3 has a length of 14 residues. The retained sequence is limited to the CDR3, 42 bases, with the frame set at the first base. V is shortened by 3 bases, J by 2 bases, and the region joining them spans 10 bases. Per the germline V gene (reference sequence), LNHDA is the CDR1 and SQIVND is the CDR2. The receptor chain draws on TRBV19 and TRBJ1-1; confidence is insufficient to name the D gene. The specimen was PBMCs. This clonotype was obtained from a young woman in good health and CMV-seropositive. The CDR3 here reads CASSIGVGNTEAFF. The DNA is TGTGCCAGTAGTATCGGGGTTGGTAACACTGAAGCTTTCTTT.